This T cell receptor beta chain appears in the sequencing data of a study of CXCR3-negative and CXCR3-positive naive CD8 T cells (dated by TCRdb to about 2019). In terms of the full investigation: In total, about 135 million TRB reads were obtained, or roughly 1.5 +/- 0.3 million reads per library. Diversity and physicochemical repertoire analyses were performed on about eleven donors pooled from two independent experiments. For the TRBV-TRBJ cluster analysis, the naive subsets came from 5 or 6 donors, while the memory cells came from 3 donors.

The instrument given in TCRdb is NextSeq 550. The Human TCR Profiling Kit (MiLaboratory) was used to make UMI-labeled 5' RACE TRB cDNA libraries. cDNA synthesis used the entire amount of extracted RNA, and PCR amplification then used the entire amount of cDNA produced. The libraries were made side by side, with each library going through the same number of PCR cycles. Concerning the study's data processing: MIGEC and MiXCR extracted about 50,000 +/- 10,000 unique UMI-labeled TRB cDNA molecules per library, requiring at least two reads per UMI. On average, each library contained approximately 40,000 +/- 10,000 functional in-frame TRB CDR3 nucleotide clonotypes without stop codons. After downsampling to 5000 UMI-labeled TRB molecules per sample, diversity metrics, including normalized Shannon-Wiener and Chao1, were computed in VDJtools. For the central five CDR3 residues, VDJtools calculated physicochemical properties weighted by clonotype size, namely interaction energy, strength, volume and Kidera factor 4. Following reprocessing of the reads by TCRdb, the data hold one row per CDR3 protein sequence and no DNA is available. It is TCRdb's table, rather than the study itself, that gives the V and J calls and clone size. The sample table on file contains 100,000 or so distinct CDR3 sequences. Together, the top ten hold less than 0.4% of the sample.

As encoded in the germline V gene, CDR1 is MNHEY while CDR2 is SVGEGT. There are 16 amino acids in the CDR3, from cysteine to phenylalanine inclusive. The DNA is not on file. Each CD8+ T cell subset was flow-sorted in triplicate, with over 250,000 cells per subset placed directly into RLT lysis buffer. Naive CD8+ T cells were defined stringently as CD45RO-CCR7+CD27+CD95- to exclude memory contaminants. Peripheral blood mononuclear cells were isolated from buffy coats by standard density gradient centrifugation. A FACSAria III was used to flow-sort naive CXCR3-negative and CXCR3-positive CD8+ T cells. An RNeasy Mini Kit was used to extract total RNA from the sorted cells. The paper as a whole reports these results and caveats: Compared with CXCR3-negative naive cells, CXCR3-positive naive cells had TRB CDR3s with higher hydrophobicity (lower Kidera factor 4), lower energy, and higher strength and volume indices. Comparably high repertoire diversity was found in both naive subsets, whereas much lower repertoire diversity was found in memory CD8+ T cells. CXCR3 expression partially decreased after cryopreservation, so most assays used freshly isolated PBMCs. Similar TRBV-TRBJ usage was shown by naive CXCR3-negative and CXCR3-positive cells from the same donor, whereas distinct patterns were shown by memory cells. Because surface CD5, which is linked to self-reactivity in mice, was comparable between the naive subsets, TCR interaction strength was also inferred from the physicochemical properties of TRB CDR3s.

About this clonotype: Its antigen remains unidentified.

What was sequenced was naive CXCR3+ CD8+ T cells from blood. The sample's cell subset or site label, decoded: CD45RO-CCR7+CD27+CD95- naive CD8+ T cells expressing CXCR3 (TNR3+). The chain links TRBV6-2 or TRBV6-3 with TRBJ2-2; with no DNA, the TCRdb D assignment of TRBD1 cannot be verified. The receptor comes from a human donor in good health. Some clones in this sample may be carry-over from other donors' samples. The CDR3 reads CASSYVAGADTGELFF.